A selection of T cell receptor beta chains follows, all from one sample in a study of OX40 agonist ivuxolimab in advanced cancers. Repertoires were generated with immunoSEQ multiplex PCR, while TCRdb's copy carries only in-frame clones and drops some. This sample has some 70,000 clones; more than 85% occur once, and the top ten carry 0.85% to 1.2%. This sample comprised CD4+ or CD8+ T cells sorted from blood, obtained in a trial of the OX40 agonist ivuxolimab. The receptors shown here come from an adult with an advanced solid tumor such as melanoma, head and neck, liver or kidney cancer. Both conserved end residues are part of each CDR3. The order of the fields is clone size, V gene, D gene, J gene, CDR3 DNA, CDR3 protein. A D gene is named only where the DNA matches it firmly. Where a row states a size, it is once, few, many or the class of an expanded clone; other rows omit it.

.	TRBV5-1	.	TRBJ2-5	TGCGCCAGCAGCTTGGGCTTACAAGAGACCCAGTACTTC	CASSLGLQETQYF
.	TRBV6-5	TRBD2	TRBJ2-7	TGTGCCAGCAGCCCAACTAGCGGGAGCTCCTACGAGCAGTACTTC	CASSPTSGSSYEQYF
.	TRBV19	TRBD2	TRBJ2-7	TGTGCCAGTAGTATAGGCGGCCACCGGGGGGGAACAACAACCTACGAGCAGTACTTC	CASSIGGHRGGTTTYEQYF
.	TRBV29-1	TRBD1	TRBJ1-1	TGCAGCGTTGTACTCTTGGGACAGGGCACTGAAGCTTTCTTT	CSVVLLGQGTEAFF
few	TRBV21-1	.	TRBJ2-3	TGTGCCAGCAGCAAAGTTGACAGGGTGACCACAGATACGCAGTATTTT	CASSKVDRVTTDTQYF
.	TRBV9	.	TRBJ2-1	TGTGCCAGCAGCGAACAGGTTCTTGGGGCCGGGAATGAGCAGTTCTTC	CASSEQVLGAGNEQFF
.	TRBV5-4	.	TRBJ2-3	TGTGCCAGCAGCTTGGCAGGATCCGATACGCAGTATTTT	CASSLAGSDTQYF
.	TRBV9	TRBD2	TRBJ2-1	TGTGCCAGCAGCGTAGAAACGGGACTAGGAGGATACAATGAGCAGTTCTTC	CASSVETGLGGYNEQFF
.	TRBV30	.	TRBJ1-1	TGTGCCTGGAGCTCAGGGAGGATGAACACTGAAGCTTTCTTT	CAWSSGRMNTEAFF
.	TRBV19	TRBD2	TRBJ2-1	TGTGCCAGTAGTGCGGGACTAGCGAGATACAATGAGCAGTTCTTC	CASSAGLARYNEQFF
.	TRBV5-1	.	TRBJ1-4	TGCGCCAGCAGCTTGGAGACAGGTAGTGGTAATGAAAAACTGTTTTTT	CASSLETGSGNEKLFF
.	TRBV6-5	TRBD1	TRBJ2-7	TGTGCCAGCAGTACACAGGGGTTCGAGCAGTACTTC	CASSTQGFEQYF
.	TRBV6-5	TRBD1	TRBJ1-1	TGTGCCAGCAGTTACAGGGGGCTCACTGAAGCTTTCTTT	CASSYRGLTEAFF
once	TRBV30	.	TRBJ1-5	TGTGCCTGGAGTCCTTTAGGTCGACAGGTGGGTAATCAGCCCCAGCATTTT	CAWSPLGRQVGNQPQHF
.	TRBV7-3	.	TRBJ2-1	TGTGCCAGCAGCTTAAGAGCCGGTCCCAGCTCCTACAATGAGCAGTTCTTC	CASSLRAGPSSYNEQFF
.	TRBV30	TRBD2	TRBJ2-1	TGTGCCTGGTCACTAGCGGGAAATGAGCAGTTCTTC	CAWSLAGNEQFF
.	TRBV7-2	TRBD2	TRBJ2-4	TGTGCCAGCAGCTTATGGCTCAGGAGCGGGAGTGGCAACATTCAGTACTTC	CASSLWLRSGSGNIQYF
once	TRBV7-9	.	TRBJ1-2	TGTGCCAGCAGCCCCCGGGGGGAGAATGGCTACACCTTC	CASSPRGENGYTF
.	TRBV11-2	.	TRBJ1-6	TGTGCCAGCAGCGCGAGAATAGACACCCTCCACTTT	CASSARIDTLHF
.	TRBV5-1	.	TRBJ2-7	TGCGCCAGCAGCCTAAGTGACAGCTCCTACGAGCAGTACTTC	CASSLSDSSYEQYF
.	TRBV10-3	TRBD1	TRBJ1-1	TGTGCCATCAGTGAGGACAGGGGGCGGGTCACTGAAGCTTTCTTT	CAISEDRGRVTEAFF
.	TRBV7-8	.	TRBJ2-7	TGTGCCAGCAGCTTAGGTGGTAGCAGAAGTCCCTACGAGCAGTACTTC	CASSLGGSRSPYEQYF
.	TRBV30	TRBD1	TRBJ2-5	TGTGCCTGGAGAACAGGGGGCGGCGAGACCCAGTACTTC	CAWRTGGGETQYF
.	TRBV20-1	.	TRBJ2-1	TGCAGTGCTAGCAGGGGCAATGAGCAGTTCTTC	CSASRGNEQFF
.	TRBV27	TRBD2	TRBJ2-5	TGTGCCAGCAGTGTATCTAGCGGGGGGGCTGGATGGCGAAAGACCCAGTACTTC	CASSVSSGGAGWRKTQYF
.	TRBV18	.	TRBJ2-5	TGTGCCAGCTCACCGCGACCGCAGACAGGTTCAGAGACCCAGTACTTC	CASSPRPQTGSETQYF
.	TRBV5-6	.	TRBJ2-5	TGTGCCAGCAGCCTAGGGGGTCCGCAATATCAAGAGACCCAGTACTTC	CASSLGGPQYQETQYF
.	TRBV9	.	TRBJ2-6	TGTGCCAGCAGCCCCTCCCTTACGATGGAATACTCTGGGGCCAACGTCCTGACTTTC	CASSPSLTMEYSGANVLTF
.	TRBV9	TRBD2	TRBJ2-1	TGTGCCAGCAGCCCGTCCGGGAGGGCCGAGAATGAGCAGTTCTTC	CASSPSGRAENEQFF
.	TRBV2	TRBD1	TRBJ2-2	TGTGCCAGCAGTCCATGGGACAGATGGAACACCGGGGAGCTGTTTTTT	CASSPWDRWNTGELFF
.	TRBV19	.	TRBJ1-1	TGTGCCAGTAGTAGAGGAACTCCGAACACTGAAGCTTTCTTT	CASSRGTPNTEAFF
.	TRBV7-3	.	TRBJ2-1	TGTGCCAGCAACCCAACGGGCTCACGAGGGGGTGAGCAGTTCTTC	CASNPTGSRGGEQFF
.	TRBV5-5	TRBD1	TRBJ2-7	TGTGCCAGCAGCTATGGACAGGGCGTCTACGAGCAGTACTTC	CASSYGQGVYEQYF
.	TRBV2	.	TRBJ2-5	TGTGCCAGCAGCGGACCGGGACACGGTGATGAGACCCAGTACTTC	CASSGPGHGDETQYF
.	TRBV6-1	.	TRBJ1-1	TGTGCCAGCAGTGCGAGAATTGGGGGGATGAACACTGAAGCTTTCTTT	CASSARIGGMNTEAFF